A single sample gave rise to the 19 T cell receptor beta chains below, sequenced in a study of blood T cell repertoires in COVID-19. Produced via immunoSEQ multiplex PCR; TCRdb's table is partial and in-frame only. Here the sample spans 120,000 or so clones, over 65% being singletons. The material sequenced was peripheral blood. The source is an elderly woman with acute or convalescent COVID-19.

This clone has only one observation. The rearrangement uses TRBV7-2 and TRBJ2-2; 7 bases are shared with TRBD2. CDR1 SGHTA and CDR2 FQGNSA come from the germline V gene. The CDR3 runs 14 residues. J gave up 6 bases and V 3 bases, and 4 bases lay outside the gene matches. The CDR3 DNA sequence: TGTGCCAGCAGCTTCCGACGGGAGGCCGGGGAGCTGTTTTTT. This codes for CASSFRREAGELFF.

The chain links TRBV9 to TRBJ1-4; D is possibly TRBD1 (6 bases). The CDR3 totals 14 residues. Trimming cost V 3 bases and J 6 bases, with 12 bases left between them. CDR1 and CDR2 from the germline V gene are SGDLS and YYNGEE. CDR3 bases: TGTGCCAGCAGCGAACAGGGTGGGCATGAAAAACTGTTTTTT. This gives the protein CASSEQGGHEKLFF.

The chain has TRBV3-1 (or the pseudogene TRBV3-2) and TRBJ1-3, with D uncertain. Germline V gene sequence: CDR1 LGHDT, CDR2 YNNKEL (reference sequence). The CDR3 totals 13 residues. V was cut by 3 bases and J by 7 bases, with 10 bases left in between. This chain's CDR3 is CASSQGDINTIYF. The DNA of the CDR3 is TGTGCCAGCAGCCAGGGAGACATTAACACCATATATTTT.

The V and J genes are TRBV18 and TRBJ1-1, with 8 bases identical to TRBD1. The CDR3 has 15 residues. Germline V gene lookup returns CDR1 KGHSH and CDR2 LQKENI. The V segment lost 3 bases and the J segment 10 bases; nucleotides outside the gene matches: 13. The CDR3 here is CASSPAGTGNLGAFF. The CDR3 DNA sequence: TGTGCCAGCTCACCGGCCGGGACAGGTAACCTCGGAGCTTTCTTT.

The chain recombines TRBV6-5 with TRBJ2-7, with a possible D match to TRBD1 (6 bases). V was clipped by 6 bases and J by 8 bases, with 20 bases between them. The CDR3 has 14 residues. CDR1 and CDR2 (germline): MNHEY, SVGAGI. In DNA form, the CDR3 reads TGTGCCAGCAGCCAGACAGGAACTACGATCAAGCAGTACTTC. Translated: CASSQTGTTIKQYF.

This rearrangement joins TRBV30 to TRBJ1-2, with D hard to call. The length of the CDR3 is 14 residues. V lost 2 bases, J lost 5 bases, and 15 bases lay in between. Germline-derived CDR1 and CDR2 are GTSNPN and SVGIG (reference sequence). CDR3 sequence reads: CAWSKSRLSYGYTF. CDR3 DNA: TGTGCCTGGAGTAAATCCAGGCTTTCTTATGGCTACACCTTC.

This clone was observed a few times. This chain links TRBV2 with TRBJ2-7, with D possibly being TRBD1 (5 bases). Germline CDR1 and CDR2: SNHLY and FYNNEI. This CDR3 has 12 residues. V shed 4 bases and J shed 13 bases, with 17 bases lying between them. CDR3 sequence (DNA): TGTGCCAGCAGTGTGAGTGAACAGGAGCGTTACTTC. It encodes CASSVSEQERYF.

This clone was seen once. The rearrangement joins TRBV18 to TRBJ2-7; 9 bases match TRBD2. The CDR3 is 15 amino acids. Germline CDR1 reads KGHSH; CDR2 reads LQKENI. V dropped 4 bases and J dropped 4; count of bases not matched to a gene: 8. CDR3 sequence (DNA): TGTGCCAGCTCACAGGGGGTTCTAGCGGGATACGAGCAGTACTTC. It yields the protein CASSQGVLAGYEQYF.

This clone was detected only a few times. The V and J genes are TRBV5-1 and TRBJ2-5, with 7 bases aligning to TRBD2. This CDR3 comprises 15 residues. V was pared by 0 bases and J by 7 bases, with 9 bases of the junction left unmatched. Germline lookup yields CDR1 SGHRS and CDR2 YFSETQ. This CDR3 reads CASSLGPSGTGTQYF. In DNA, the CDR3 is TGCGCCAGCAGCTTGGGGCCTAGCGGTACGGGGACCCAGTACTTC.

Concerning this clone: A much larger clone lies a single base off, so this may be a read error. The chain uses TRBV5-4 and TRBJ2-7; a weak D match, TRBD1 (5 bases). The ends were cut back, 2 bases at V and 3 bases at J, with 6 bases in the middle. The CDR3 sequence is 12 residues long. Germline assignment: CDR1 SGHNT and CDR2 YYREEE (reference sequence). The CDR3 DNA reads as TGTGCCAGCAGCTTCGACAGCTACGAGCAGTACTTC. Translating gives CASSFDSYEQYF.

J is TRBJ2-2 and V is TRBV30; no reliable D call. V lost 0 bases and J lost 6, with 8 bases in between. The germline V gene encodes CDR1 GTSNPN and CDR2 SVGIG (reference sequence). This CDR3 comprises 13 residues. The CDR3, as DNA: TGTGCCTGGAGTGTAATATTTGCCGGGGAGCTGTTTTTT. The encoded protein is CAWSVIFAGELFF.

The chain carries TRBV9 and TRBJ2-1; TRBD2 matches 7 bases. Germline V gives CDR1 SGDLS, CDR2 YYNGEE. The length of the CDR3 is 14 residues. Losses at the gene ends were 0 bases for V and 9 bases for J; bases not matched to a gene: 6. Written as DNA, the CDR3 is TGTGCCAGCAGCGTAGTCGGCGGGAGCGGTGAGCAGTTCTTC. Amino acids: CASSVVGGSGEQFF.

The V and J genes are TRBV25-1 and TRBJ2-5; 11 positions agree with TRBD1. Germline CDR1 reads MGHDK; CDR2 reads SYGVNS. The CDR3 has 17 amino acids. The V and J ends lost 5 bases and 4 bases, in that order; junction bases with no gene match: 12. The DNA for the CDR3 is TGTGCCAGCAGTCCGACGGTTGGGACAGGGGGTGGAGAGACCCAGTACTTC. Its protein product is CASSPTVGTGGGETQYF.

CDR3 nucleotides: TGTGCCAGCAGCCCAAAGCGTCACGAGCAGTACTTC. The encoded protein is CASSPKRHEQYF. This rearrangement joins TRBV6-5 to TRBJ2-7; D unresolved. V lost 6 bases to trimming and J lost 5 bases, with 11 bases between them. The CDR3 consists of 12 residues. From germline, CDR1 is MNHEY and CDR2 SVGAGI.

The rearrangement uses TRBV27 and TRBJ1-2, with D unresolved. With 2 bases removed from V and 4 bases from J, the gap between germline ends came to 8 bases. This CDR3 has 13 amino acids. The germline V gene has CDR1 MNHEY and CDR2 SMNVEV (reference sequence). CDR3 in amino acids: CASSLRGSYGYTF. The CDR3 DNA reads as TGTGCCAGCAGTTTACGAGGGTCCTATGGCTACACCTTC.

The chain is built from TRBV7-8 and TRBJ2-3; TRBD1 matches at 9 bases. CDR3 length: 19 residues. Germline CDR1 and CDR2: SGHVS and FQNEAQ. The junction had 14 bases not matched to a gene; V was cut back by 4 bases and J by 0 bases. The CDR3 reads CASSSRGPGQGFSTDTQYF. The CDR3 region has the DNA TGTGCCAGCAGCTCCAGAGGTCCGGGACAGGGCTTTAGCACAGATACGCAGTATTTT.

The genes are TRBV19 and TRBJ1-5; D is perhaps TRBD1 (5 bases). Germline V gene data show CDR1 as LNHDA and CDR2 as SQIVND (reference sequence). V lost 5 bases and J lost 1, with 15 bases in between. CDR3 size: 16 residues. CDR3 sequence: CASSVAGRLSNQPQHF. The CDR3 DNA reads as TGTGCCAGTAGTGTGGCGGGGCGGCTGAGCAATCAGCCCCAGCATTTT.

The table lists this clone with a few counts. This sequence joins TRBV9 and TRBJ2-1, with 9 bases identical to TRBD2. The germline gives CDR1 SGDLS, CDR2 YYNGEE. With V trimmed by 1 base and J by 9 bases, 20 bases remained unmatched. CDR3 length: 19 amino acids. The chain's CDR3 is CASSVSVNPGGGALGEQFF. CDR3 coding DNA: TGTGCCAGCAGCGTAAGTGTTAACCCGGGCGGGGGGGCCCTCGGTGAGCAGTTCTTC.

V is TRBV6-5 and J is TRBJ2-3; TRBD1 might be the D (5 bases). The CDR3 runs 15 residues. Germline CDR1 reads MNHEY; CDR2 reads SVGAGI. Trimming cost V 0 bases and J 0 bases, with 7 bases left between them. CDR3 region: CASSYSRESTDTQYF. CDR3 sequence (DNA): TGTGCCAGCAGTTACTCCAGGGAAAGCACAGATACGCAGTATTTT.